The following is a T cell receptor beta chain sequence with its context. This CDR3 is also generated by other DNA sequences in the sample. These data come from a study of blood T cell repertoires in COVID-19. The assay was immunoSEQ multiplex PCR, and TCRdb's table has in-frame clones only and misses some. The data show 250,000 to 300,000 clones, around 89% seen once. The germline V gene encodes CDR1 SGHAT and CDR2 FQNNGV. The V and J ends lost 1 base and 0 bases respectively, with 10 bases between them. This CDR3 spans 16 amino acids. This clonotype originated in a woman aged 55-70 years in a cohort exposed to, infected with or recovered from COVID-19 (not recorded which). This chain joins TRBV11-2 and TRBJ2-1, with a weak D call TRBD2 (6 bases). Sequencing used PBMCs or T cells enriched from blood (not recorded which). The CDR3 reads CASSLAGGISYNEQFF. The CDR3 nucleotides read TGTGCCAGCAGCTTAGCTGGCGGGATCTCCTACAATGAGCAGTTCTTC.